The 28 T cell receptor beta chains below all came from one sample that was sequenced in a study of cytomegalovirus exposure and HLA in healthy donors. PCR used 60 Vbeta primers and 13 Jbeta primers. Sequencing was performed with immunoSEQ multiplex PCR; in TCRdb, only in-frame clones are kept and a portion is missing. The sample yields about 130,000 clones, approximately 70% seen once. Material: PBMCs. The receptors come from a human donor in good health.

The chain joins TRBV28 to TRBJ2-7; D is uncertain. Germline V lookup: CDR1 MDHEN, CDR2 SYDVKM. The CDR3 extends over 14 amino acids. Between the trimmed V and J ends, which lost 1 base and 2 bases, there was a span of 9 bases. The CDR3 nucleotides read TGTGCCAGCAGTTTATTCGGTCCTACCTACGAGCAGTACTTC. It encodes CASSLFGPTYEQYF.

V usage is TRBV11-3 and J usage is TRBJ2-5; 8 nucleotides match TRBD2. The J call is uncertain, as TRBJ2-7 better fits the DNA end. Germline lookup yields CDR1 SGHNT and CDR2 YENEEA. This CDR3 contains 15 residues. In nucleotides, the CDR3 is TGTGCCAGCAGCCCCCGGGAGGGTGCTTTAGTCGAGCAGTACTTC. Its translation is CASSPREGALVEQYF.

This chain joins TRBV27 and TRBJ2-7; TRBD2 matches 10 bases. Germline lookup yields CDR1 MNHEY and CDR2 SMNVEV (reference sequence). The CDR3 extends over 16 amino acids. V was pared by 2 bases and J by 6 bases, with 10 bases of the junction left unmatched. This CDR3 reads CASSLTAGGPDGEQYF. For the CDR3, the DNA is TGTGCCAGCAGTTTAACAGCGGGAGGGCCGGATGGCGAGCAGTACTTC.

The CDR3 nucleotides are TGTGCCAGCAGCCAAGACCGGGAAAGCTCCTACGAGCAGTACTTC. This codes for CASSQDRESSYEQYF. The J gene is TRBJ2-7, the V gene TRBV14; D may be TRBD2 (5 bases). This CDR3 region has 15 residues. V was trimmed by 0 bases and J by 0 bases, leaving 9 bases between them. Germline V CDR1 and CDR2: SGHDN, FVKESK.

This clone appeared a few times. This chain links TRBV19 with TRBJ2-1; possibly TRBD2 for D (6 bases). The CDR3 runs to 11 residues. V was trimmed by 7 bases and J by 15 bases, leaving 16 bases between them. CDR1 is LNHDA and CDR2 is SQIVND in the germline V gene (reference sequence). The CDR3, as DNA: TGTGCCAGTATAGGCGGGACCCGGTGGTTCTTC. Protein: CASIGGTRWFF.

The CDR3 coding sequence is TGTGCCAGCAGTTACATTAAGGACAGGCCCAATCAGCCCCAGCATTTT. It is translated as CASSYIKDRPNQPQHF. This chain uses TRBV6-5 with TRBJ1-5, with 7 bases aligning to TRBD1. This CDR3 spans 16 amino acids. Germline V gene sequence: CDR1 MNHEY, CDR2 SVGAGI. V was clipped by 2 bases and J by 3 bases; unmatched bases: 7.

Concerning this clone itself: The identical CDR3 is also encoded by other nucleotide sequences in the sample. The chain uses TRBV5-1 and TRBJ1-1; 11 positions match TRBD1. Germline loops: CDR1 SGHRS, CDR2 YFSETQ. CDR3 length: 13 residues. The V and J ends lost 4 bases and 7 bases, in that order; junction bases with no gene match: 3. The CDR3 nucleotides read TGCGCCAGCAGCCAAGGGACAGGGGGTGAAGCTTTCTTT. Translation gives CASSQGTGGEAFF.

This clone was counted only a few times. J is TRBJ2-3 and V is TRBV6-1; 10 bases align to TRBD2. CDR3 length: 18 residues. The V and J ends lost 2 bases and 2 bases, in that order; junction bases with no gene match: 10. Per the germline V gene, CDR1 is MNHNS and CDR2 is SASEGT. The CDR3 DNA reads TGTGCCAGCAGTGAACCCAGGACTAGCGGAGACCTCACAGATACGCAGTATTTT. It specifies CASSEPRTSGDLTDTQYF.

This chain links TRBV29-1 with TRBJ2-1; TRBD2 agrees at 10 bases. The CDR3 length is 16 residues. Germline CDR1 and CDR2: SQVTM and ANQGSEA. The ends lost 5 bases at V and 7 bases at J; junction bases unmatched: 14. CDR3 nucleotide sequence: TGCAGCGTTAGTCAGGGGGTAGCGGGAGGACGTAATGAGCAGTTCTTC. It encodes CSVSQGVAGGRNEQFF.

This chain connects TRBV6-6 to TRBJ2-7; a weak D match, TRBD2 (5 bases). Between the trimmed V and J ends, which lost 5 bases and 4 bases, there was a span of 15 bases. CDR1 is MNHNY and CDR2 is SVGAGI in the germline V gene (reference sequence). The CDR3 sequence is 14 residues long. The CDR3 nucleotides are TGTGCCAGCAGTACCAGCGGAGAACAATACGAGCAGTACTTC. Protein: CASSTSGEQYEQYF.

The chain recombines TRBV10-3 with TRBJ2-7; no clear D. The CDR3 totals 12 residues. Trimming pared 4 bases from V and 0 bases from J, leaving 4 bases between. The germline gives CDR1 ENHRY, CDR2 SYGVKD. CDR3 in DNA: TGTGCCATCAGTGTTAGCTCCTACGAGCAGTACTTC. It translates to CAISVSSYEQYF.

There are a few counts of this clone. The rearrangement uses TRBV4-3 and TRBJ2-3; 9 bases map to TRBD2. The V gene's germline CDR1 is LGHNA and CDR2 YSLEER. V was pared by 4 bases and J by 6 bases, with 8 bases of the junction left unmatched. The CDR3 totals 15 residues. This chain's CDR3 is CASSLSGSPGDTQYF. The CDR3 DNA sequence: TGCGCCAGCAGCCTTAGCGGGAGCCCTGGGGATACGCAGTATTTT.

The CDR3 DNA reads TGTGCCAGCAGTGAAAACCCTTTTACTAGCGGGAGCCTGTGGGGCTACGAGCAGTACTTC. This gives the protein CASSENPFTSGSLWGYEQYF. The J gene is TRBJ2-5, the V gene TRBV6-1, with 11 bases matching TRBD2. The J call is doubtful: the DNA matches TRBJ2-7 better. The CDR3 contains 20 residues. Germline CDR1 and CDR2: MNHNS and SASEGT.

V is TRBV29-1 and J is TRBJ2-7; 8 positions match TRBD1. This CDR3 region has 11 residues. V lost 7 bases and J lost 3; bases outside the gene matches: 2. The germline V gene encodes CDR1 SQVTM and CDR2 ANQGSEA. Here the CDR3 reads CSGGTGYEQYF. In nucleotides, the CDR3 is TGCAGCGGAGGGACAGGCTACGAGCAGTACTTC.

This clone was seen once. The J gene is TRBJ2-3, the V gene TRBV18; TRBD2 agrees at 8 bases. The CDR3 covers 15 residues. V shed 4 bases and J 0 bases; nucleotides not matched to a gene: 3. Germline CDR1 reads KGHSH; CDR2 reads LQKENI. The CDR3 DNA follows: TGTGCCAGCTCACTTAGCGGGACCAGCACAGATACGCAGTATTTT. This encodes CASSLSGTSTDTQYF.

The chain recombines TRBV2 with TRBJ2-2; no firm D call. Looked up from germline, CDR1 is SNHLY and CDR2 is FYNNEI. Trimming pared 7 bases from V and 4 bases from J, leaving 10 bases between. The CDR3 runs 13 residues. The CDR3 reads CASKERSTGELFF. The CDR3 DNA reads as TGTGCCAGCAAGGAGAGGAGCACCGGGGAGCTGTTTTTT. Looking up the rest from reference TRBV2 and TRBJ2-2 gives the full variable domain: EPEVTQTPSHQVTQMGQEVILRCVPISNHLYFYWYRQILGQKVEFLVSFYNNEISEKSEIFDDQFSVERPDGSNFTLKIRSTKLEDSAMYFCASKERSTGELFFGEGSRLTVL.

The chain uses TRBV19 and TRBJ2-3, with 7 bases that match TRBD1. The CDR3 runs to 14 residues. Germline assignment: CDR1 LNHDA and CDR2 SQIVND (reference sequence). The V gene end was trimmed by 6 bases and the J gene end by 1 base; junction bases not matched to a gene: 4. CDR3 in amino acids: CASSSTGGTDTQYF. CDR3 DNA: TGTGCCAGTAGCAGCACAGGGGGCACAGATACGCAGTATTTT.

The CDR3 nucleotides read TGTGCCAGCATCGGAACAGGGGTGGGTGAAAAACTGTTTTTT. This gives the protein CASIGTGVGEKLFF. The chain recombines TRBV6-1 with TRBJ1-4; 7 bases fit TRBD1. This CDR3 comprises 14 residues. Unmatched junction bases numbered 9, after V lost 7 bases and J lost 7 bases. Germline V gene sequence: CDR1 MNHNS, CDR2 SASEGT.

The sample holds one count of this clone. V and J are TRBV28 and TRBJ1-1; 7 positions agree with TRBD1. J lost 5 bases, V lost 4 bases, and 7 bases had no gene match. The germline CDR1 and CDR2 sequences are MDHEN and SYDVKM. This CDR3 spans 14 amino acids. CDR3 DNA: TGTGCCAGCAGTTCGCCAGGGGGGTATACTGAAGCTTTCTTT. Translation: CASSSPGGYTEAFF.

This chain uses TRBV10-3 with TRBJ2-2, with TRBD2 identical over 14 bases. V trimming: 5 bases; J trimming: 0 bases; junction bases outside the gene matches: 2. The CDR3 has 17 amino acids. From germline, CDR1 is ENHRY and CDR2 SYGVKD. The CDR3: CAISLGLAGANTGELFF. CDR3 sequence (DNA): TGTGCCATCAGTTTGGGACTAGCGGGAGCGAACACCGGGGAGCTGTTTTTT.

V is TRBV27 and J is TRBJ2-7; tentative D call: TRBD2 (5 bases). V shed 3 bases and J shed 3 bases, with 9 bases lying between them. The V gene's germline CDR1 is MNHEY and CDR2 SMNVEV (reference sequence). The CDR3 has 13 residues. The CDR3 DNA reads as TGTGCCAGCAGTTTTCCGGGAAACTACGAGCAGTACTTC. Translating gives CASSFPGNYEQYF.

As regards this clone: Other DNA sequences in this specimen translate into the identical CDR3. The chain couples TRBV29-1 to TRBJ2-7; 10 bases are shared with TRBD1. The J segment lost 3 bases and the V segment lost 0 bases, leaving 5 bases of the junction unmatched. The CDR3 covers 15 residues. The germline CDR1 and CDR2 sequences are SQVTM and ANQGSEA. The CDR3 DNA follows: TGCAGCGTTGAAGACCCGACAGGGGGCTTCTACGAGCAGTACTTC. Translation gives CSVEDPTGGFYEQYF.

The CDR3 bases are TGTGCCTGGTTTACCCGACTTGACACCGGGGAGCTGTTTTTT. Its protein product is CAWFTRLDTGELFF. The genes are TRBV30 and TRBJ2-2; no definite D call. V lost 5 bases and J lost 3, with 13 bases in between. This CDR3 is built from 14 residues. Germline CDR1 is GTSNPN and CDR2 is SVGIG (reference sequence).

Only a few counts were recorded for this clone. V gene TRBV28 combines with J gene TRBJ2-7; a weak D match, TRBD2 (5 bases). The CDR3 totals 14 residues. The germline gives CDR1 MDHEN, CDR2 SYDVKM. The V gene lost 7 bases and the J gene lost 2 bases, with 15 bases spanning the gap. The CDR3 sequence is CASTWAGRPYEQYF. CDR3 DNA: TGTGCCAGCACCTGGGCGGGCAGACCCTACGAGCAGTACTTC.

This clone has only a few counts. Germline and junction disagree at one end, which may indicate a read error. CDR3 sequence reads: CASSLTLAEYNEQFF. CDR3 in DNA: TGCGCCAGCAGCCTTACCCTAGCGGAGTACAACGAGCAGTTCTTC. V gene TRBV5-1 combines with J gene TRBJ2-1, with 7 bases that match TRBD2. The CDR3 contains 15 residues. Germline V gene sequence: CDR1 SGHRS, CDR2 YFSETQ.

This chain links TRBV5-1 with TRBJ1-2; TRBD1 is a possible D gene (6 bases). This CDR3 has 17 residues. The V end was cut by 3 bases, the J end by 0 bases, with 18 bases between. Looked up from germline, CDR1 is SGHRS and CDR2 is YFSETQ. CDR3 in DNA: TGCGCCAGCAGCTGGGGGCCGAGAGGGATAGCTAACTATGGCTACACCTTC. Its protein is CASSWGPRGIANYGYTF. The full variable domain, its missing parts supplied by reference TRBV5-1 and TRBJ1-2, is KAGVTQTPRYLIKTRGQQVTLSCSPISGHRSVSWYQQTPGQGLQFLFEYFSETQRNKGNFPGRFSGRQFSNSRSEMNVSTLELGDSALYLCASSWGPRGIANYGYTFGSGTRLTVV.

This sequence joins TRBV5-4 and TRBJ2-5, with 7 bases fitting TRBD1. V shed 4 bases and J 2 bases; nucleotides not matched to a gene: 5. Per germline, CDR1 SGHNT and CDR2 YYREEE (reference sequence). This CDR3 contains 14 residues. The chain's CDR3 is CASSNWDSQETQYF. CDR3 nucleotides: TGTGCCAGCAGCAACTGGGACAGTCAAGAGACCCAGTACTTC. The complete variable domain, with remaining parts taken from reference TRBV5-4 and TRBJ2-5, reads ETGVTQSPTHLIKTRGQQVTLRCSSQSGHNTVSWYQQALGQGPQFIFQYYREEENGRGNFPPRFSGLQFPNYSSELNVNALELDDSALYLCASSNWDSQETQYFGPGTRLLVL.

The chain uses TRBV28 and TRBJ2-1; 14 nucleotides line up with TRBD2. The CDR3 is 15 residues long. Germline V gives CDR1 MDHEN, CDR2 SYDVKM. The trim removed 6 bases at V and 8 bases at J, leaving 6 bases unmatched. CDR3: CASRGGTSGSHEQFF. The DNA of the CDR3 is TGTGCCAGCAGGGGCGGGACTAGCGGGAGCCATGAGCAGTTCTTC.